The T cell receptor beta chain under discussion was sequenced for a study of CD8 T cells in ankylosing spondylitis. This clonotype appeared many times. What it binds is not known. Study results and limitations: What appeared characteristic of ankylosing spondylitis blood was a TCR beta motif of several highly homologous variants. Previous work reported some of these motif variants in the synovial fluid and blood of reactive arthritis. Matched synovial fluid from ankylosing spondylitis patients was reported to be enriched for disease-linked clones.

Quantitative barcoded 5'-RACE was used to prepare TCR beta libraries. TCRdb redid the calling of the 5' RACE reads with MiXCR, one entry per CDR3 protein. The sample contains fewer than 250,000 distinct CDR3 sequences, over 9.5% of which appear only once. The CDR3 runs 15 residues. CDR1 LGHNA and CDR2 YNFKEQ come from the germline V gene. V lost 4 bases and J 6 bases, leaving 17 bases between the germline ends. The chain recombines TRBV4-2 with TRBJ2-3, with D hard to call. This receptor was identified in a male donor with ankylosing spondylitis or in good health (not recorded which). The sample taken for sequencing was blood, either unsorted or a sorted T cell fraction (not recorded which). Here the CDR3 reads CASSLRTPVRDTQYF. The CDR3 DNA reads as TGTGCCAGCAGCCTAAGGACGCCGGTTCGCGATACGCAGTATTTT.